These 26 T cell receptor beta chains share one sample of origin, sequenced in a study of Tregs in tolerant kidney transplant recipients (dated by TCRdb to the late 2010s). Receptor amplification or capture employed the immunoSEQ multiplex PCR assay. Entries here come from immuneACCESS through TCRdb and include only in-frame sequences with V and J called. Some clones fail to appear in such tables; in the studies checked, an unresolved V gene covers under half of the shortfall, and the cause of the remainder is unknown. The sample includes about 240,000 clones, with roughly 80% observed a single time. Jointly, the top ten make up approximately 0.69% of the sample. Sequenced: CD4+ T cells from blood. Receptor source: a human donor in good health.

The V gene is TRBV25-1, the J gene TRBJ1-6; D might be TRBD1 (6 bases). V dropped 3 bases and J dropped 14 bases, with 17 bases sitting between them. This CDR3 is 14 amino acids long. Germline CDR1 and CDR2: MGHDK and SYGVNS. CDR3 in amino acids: CASSDPGANSALHF. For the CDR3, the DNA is TGTGCCAGCAGTGATCCAGGGGCAAATTCGGCCCTCCACTTT.

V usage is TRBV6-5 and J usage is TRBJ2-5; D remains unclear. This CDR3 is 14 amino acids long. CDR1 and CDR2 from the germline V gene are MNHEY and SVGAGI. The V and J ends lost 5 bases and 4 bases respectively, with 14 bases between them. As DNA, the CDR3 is TGTGCCAGCAGTGAAGGAACCGGGCCAGAGACCCAGTACTTC. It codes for CASSEGTGPETQYF.

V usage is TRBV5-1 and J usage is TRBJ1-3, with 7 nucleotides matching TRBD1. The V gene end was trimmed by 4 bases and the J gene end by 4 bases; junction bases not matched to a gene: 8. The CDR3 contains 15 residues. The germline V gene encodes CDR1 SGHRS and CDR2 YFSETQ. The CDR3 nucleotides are TGCGCCAGCAGCCCCATCACAGGGGCGGGAAACACCATATATTTT. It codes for CASSPITGAGNTIYF.

The DNA of the CDR3 is TGCGCCAGCAGCCAAGTTTTCACCGGGACAGCAACTAATGAAAAACTGTTTTTT. It encodes CASSQVFTGTATNEKLFF. V and J are TRBV4-1 and TRBJ1-4; 7 bases align to TRBD1. The V and J ends lost 1 base and 0 bases, in that order; junction bases with no gene match: 8. This CDR3 region has 18 residues. Germline CDR1 is MGHRA and CDR2 is YSYEKL.

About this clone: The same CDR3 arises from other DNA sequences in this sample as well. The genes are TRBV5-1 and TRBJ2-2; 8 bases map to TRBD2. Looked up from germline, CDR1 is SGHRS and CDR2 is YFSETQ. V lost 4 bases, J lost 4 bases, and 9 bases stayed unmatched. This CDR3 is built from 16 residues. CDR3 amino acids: CASSPGGAGGTGELFF. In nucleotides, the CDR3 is TGCGCCAGCAGCCCCGGGGGGGCCGGGGGCACCGGGGAGCTGTTTTTT.

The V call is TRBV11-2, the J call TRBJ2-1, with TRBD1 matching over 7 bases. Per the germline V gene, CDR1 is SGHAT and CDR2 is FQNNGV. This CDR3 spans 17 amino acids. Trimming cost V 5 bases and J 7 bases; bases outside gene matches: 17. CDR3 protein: CASSEKGKGGRSNEQFF. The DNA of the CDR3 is TGTGCCAGCAGCGAAAAAGGGAAAGGGGGCAGATCAAATGAGCAGTTCTTC.

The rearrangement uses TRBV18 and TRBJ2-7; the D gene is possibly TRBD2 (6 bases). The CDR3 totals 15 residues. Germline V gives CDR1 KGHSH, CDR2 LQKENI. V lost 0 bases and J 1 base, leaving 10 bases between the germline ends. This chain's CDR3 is CASSPPAGRSYEQYF. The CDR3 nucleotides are TGTGCCAGCTCACCACCGGCGGGACGGTCCTACGAGCAGTACTTC.

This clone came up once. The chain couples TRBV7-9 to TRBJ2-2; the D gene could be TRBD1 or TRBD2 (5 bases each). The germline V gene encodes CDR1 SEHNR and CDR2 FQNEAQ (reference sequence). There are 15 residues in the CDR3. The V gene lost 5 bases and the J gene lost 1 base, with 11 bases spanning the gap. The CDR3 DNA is TGTGCCAGCAGCCCGGGACCCAGGAACACCGGGGAGCTGTTTTTT. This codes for CASSPGPRNTGELFF.

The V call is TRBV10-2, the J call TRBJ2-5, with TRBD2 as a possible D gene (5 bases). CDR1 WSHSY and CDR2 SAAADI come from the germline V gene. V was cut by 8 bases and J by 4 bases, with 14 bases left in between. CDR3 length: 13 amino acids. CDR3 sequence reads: CASGARVRETQYF. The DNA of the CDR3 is TGCGCCAGCGGAGCGAGGGTCCGAGAGACCCAGTACTTC.

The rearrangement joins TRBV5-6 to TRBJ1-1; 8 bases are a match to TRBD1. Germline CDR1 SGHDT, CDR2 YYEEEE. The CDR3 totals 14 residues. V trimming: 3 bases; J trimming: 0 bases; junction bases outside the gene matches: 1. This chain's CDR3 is CASSWTGLNTEAFF. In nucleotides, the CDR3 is TGTGCCAGCAGCTGGACAGGGCTGAACACTGAAGCTTTCTTT. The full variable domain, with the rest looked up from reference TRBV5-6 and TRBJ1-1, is DAGVTQSPTHLIKTRGQQVTLRCSPKSGHDTVSWYQQALGQGPQFIFQYYEEEERQRGNFPDRFSGHQFPNYSSELNVNALLLGDSALYLCASSWTGLNTEAFFGQGTRLTVV.

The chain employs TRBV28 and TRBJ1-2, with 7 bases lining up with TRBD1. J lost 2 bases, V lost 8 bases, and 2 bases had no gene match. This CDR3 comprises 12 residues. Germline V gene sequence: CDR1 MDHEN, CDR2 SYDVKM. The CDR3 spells CASLDRNYGYTF. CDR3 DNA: TGTGCCAGCCTGGACAGGAACTATGGCTACACCTTC.

CDR3 loop: CASSLGRVAGELFF. Here the CDR3 DNA reads TGTGCCAGCAGCTTAGGACGGGTAGCCGGGGAGCTGTTTTTT. The V and J genes are TRBV11-3 and TRBJ2-2; no clear D gene. The CDR3 has 14 amino acids. V lost 1 base, J lost 6 bases, and 9 bases lay in between. Germline CDR1 is SGHNT and CDR2 is YENEEA.

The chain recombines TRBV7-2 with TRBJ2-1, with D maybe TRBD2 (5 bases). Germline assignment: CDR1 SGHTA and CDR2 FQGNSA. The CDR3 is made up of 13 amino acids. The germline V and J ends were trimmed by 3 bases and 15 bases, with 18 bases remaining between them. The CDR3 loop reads CASSFINVEAAFF. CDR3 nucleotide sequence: TGTGCCAGCAGCTTCATTAATGTGGAGGCGGCGTTCTTC.

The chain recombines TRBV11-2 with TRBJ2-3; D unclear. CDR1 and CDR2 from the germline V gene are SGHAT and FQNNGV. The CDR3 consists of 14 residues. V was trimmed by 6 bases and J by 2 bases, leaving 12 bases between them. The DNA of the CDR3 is TGTGCCAGCAGGCTAGTAACTCCCACAGATACGCAGTATTTT. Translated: CASRLVTPTDTQYF.

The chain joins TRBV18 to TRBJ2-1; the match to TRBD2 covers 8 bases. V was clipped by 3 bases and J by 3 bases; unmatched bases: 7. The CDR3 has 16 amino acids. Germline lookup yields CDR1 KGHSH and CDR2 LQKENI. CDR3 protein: CASSPSSGTSYNEQFF. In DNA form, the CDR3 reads TGTGCCAGCTCACCGTCCTCCGGGACTAGCTACAATGAGCAGTTCTTC.

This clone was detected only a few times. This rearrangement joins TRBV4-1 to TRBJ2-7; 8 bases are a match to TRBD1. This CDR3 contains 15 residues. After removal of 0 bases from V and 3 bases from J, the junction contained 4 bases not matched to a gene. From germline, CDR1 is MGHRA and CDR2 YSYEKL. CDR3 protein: CASSQDRTGSYEQYF. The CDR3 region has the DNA TGCGCCAGCAGCCAAGATCGGACAGGGAGCTACGAGCAGTACTTC.

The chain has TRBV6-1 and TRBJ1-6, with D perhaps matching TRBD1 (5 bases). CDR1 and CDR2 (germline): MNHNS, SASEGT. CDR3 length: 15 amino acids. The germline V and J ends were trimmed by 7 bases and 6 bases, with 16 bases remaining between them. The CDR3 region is CASTDTGSLNSPLHF. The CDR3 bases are TGTGCCAGCACCGACACAGGATCCCTTAATTCACCCCTCCACTTT.

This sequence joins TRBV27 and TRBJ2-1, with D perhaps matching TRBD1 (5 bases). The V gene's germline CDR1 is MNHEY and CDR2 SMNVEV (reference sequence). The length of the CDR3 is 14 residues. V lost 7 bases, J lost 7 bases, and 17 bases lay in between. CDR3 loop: CASKEKGIGNEQFF. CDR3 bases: TGTGCCAGCAAGGAAAAGGGGATTGGAAATGAGCAGTTCTTC.

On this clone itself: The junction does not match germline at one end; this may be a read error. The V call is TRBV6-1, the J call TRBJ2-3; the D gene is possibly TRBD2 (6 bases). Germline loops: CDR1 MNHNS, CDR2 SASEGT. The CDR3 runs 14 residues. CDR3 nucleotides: TGTGCCAGCAGTGAATTGGGACTTTTCTTTCGGGTCGGTTTT. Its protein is CASSELGLFFRVGF.

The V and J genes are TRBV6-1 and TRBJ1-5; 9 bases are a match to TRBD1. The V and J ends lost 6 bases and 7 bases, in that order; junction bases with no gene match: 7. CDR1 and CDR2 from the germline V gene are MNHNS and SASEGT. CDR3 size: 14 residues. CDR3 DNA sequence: TGTGCCAGCAGCCCCGGACAGGGGCACCAGCCCCAGCATTTT. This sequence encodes CASSPGQGHQPQHF.

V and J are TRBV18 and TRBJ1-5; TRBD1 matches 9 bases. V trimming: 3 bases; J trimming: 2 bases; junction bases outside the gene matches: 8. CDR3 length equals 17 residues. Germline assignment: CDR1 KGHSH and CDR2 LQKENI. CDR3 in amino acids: CASSPPGQGFGNQPQHF. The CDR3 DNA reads TGTGCCAGCTCACCCCCGGGACAGGGTTTCGGCAATCAGCCCCAGCATTTT.

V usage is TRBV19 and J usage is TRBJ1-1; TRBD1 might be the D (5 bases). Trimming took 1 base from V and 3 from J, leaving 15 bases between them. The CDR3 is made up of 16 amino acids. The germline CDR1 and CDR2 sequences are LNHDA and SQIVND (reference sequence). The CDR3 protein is CASSIGWRGKDTEAFF. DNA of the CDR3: TGTGCCAGTAGTATAGGATGGAGGGGTAAGGACACTGAAGCTTTCTTT.

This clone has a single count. The DNA for the CDR3 is TGTGCCAGCAGCTTGACTAGCGGGAGCTACGAGCAGTACTTC. Its protein product is CASSLTSGSYEQYF. This chain joins TRBV11-2 and TRBJ2-7; TRBD2 matches at 12 bases. Germline CDR1 is SGHAT and CDR2 is FQNNGV. The CDR3 contains 14 residues. J lost 3 bases, V lost 3 bases, and 0 bases had no gene match.

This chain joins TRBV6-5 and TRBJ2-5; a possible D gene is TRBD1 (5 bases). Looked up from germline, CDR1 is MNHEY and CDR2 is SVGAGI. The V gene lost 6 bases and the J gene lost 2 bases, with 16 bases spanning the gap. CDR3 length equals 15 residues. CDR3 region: CASSLKPRVQETQYF. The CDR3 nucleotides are TGTGCCAGCAGCCTCAAGCCCAGGGTTCAAGAGACCCAGTACTTC.

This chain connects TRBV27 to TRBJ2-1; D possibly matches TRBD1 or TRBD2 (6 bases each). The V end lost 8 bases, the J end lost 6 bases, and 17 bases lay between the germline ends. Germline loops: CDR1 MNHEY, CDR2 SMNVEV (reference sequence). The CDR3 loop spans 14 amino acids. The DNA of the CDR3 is TGTGCCAGCCGATGGGGGGCTATCGCCAATGAGCAGTTCTTC. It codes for CASRWGAIANEQFF.

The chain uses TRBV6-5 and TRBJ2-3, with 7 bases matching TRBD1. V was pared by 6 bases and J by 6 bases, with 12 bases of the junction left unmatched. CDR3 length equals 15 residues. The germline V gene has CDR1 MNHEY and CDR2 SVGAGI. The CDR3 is CASRRIQGLVDTQYF. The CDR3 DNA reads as TGTGCCAGCAGAAGAATACAGGGGTTGGTGGATACGCAGTATTTT.